This TCR beta chain was recorded in a study of blood T cell repertoires in COVID-19. Study at large: Sites in the United States, Italy and Spain provided acute and convalescent COVID-19 samples. T cells, B-cell-depleted T cells, or PBMCs provided the cDNA or gDNA that served as material.

CDR1 and CDR2 from the germline V gene are MNHEY and SMNVEV (reference sequence). The CDR3 sequence is 13 residues long. V was trimmed by 5 bases and J by 0 bases, leaving 7 bases between them. As for this clone: The sample has other DNA sequences that encode this CDR3 too.

Original processing notes: Using reference gene primer amplification, nucleated cell counts were estimated. The table came from immunoSEQ multiplex PCR; TCRdb's copy has only in-frame clones and leaves some out. V, J and clone size are those of that table, while D and trimming were read from the DNA. Among 650,000 to 800,000 clones listed, 85% to 90% were seen once. The TCR sequence derives from a woman aged 18-29 years with acute or convalescent COVID-19. Sample: peripheral blood. The J gene is TRBJ1-2, the V gene TRBV27, with no clear D. CDR3 sequence reads: CASSRGANYGYTF. The CDR3 nucleotides are TGTGCCAGCAGTCGGGGAGCTAACTATGGCTACACCTTC.